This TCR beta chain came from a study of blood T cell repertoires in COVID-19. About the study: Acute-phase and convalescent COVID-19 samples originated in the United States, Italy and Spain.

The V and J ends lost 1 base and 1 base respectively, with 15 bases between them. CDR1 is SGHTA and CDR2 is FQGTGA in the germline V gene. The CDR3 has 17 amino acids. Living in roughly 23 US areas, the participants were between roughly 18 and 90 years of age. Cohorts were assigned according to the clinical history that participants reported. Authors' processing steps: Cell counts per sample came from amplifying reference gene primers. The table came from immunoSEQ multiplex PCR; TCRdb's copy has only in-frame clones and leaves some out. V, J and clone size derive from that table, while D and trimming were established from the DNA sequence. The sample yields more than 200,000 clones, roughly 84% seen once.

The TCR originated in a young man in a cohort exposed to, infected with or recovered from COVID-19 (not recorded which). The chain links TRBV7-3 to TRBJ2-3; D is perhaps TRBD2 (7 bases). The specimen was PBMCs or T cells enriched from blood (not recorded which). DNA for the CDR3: TGTGCCAGCAGCTTAATGGGAGGGGGGCGAGGCACAGATACGCAGTATTTT. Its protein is CASSLMGGGRGTDTQYF.